This T cell receptor (beta chain) was identified during a study of blood T cell repertoires in COVID-19. As for the study in general: Samples representing acute and convalescent COVID-19 were sourced from the United States, Italy and Spain. T cells, B-cell-depleted T cells, or PBMCs provided the cDNA or gDNA that served as material.

Authors' processing steps: Nucleated cell counts were estimated from reference gene primer amplification. The repertoire was sequenced with immunoSEQ multiplex PCR; TCRdb's copy has only in-frame clones and lacks some. The DNA was the basis for D and trimming; V, J and clone size are from that table. The table shows fewer than 55,000 clones, with around 85% occurring only once. V shed 5 bases and J 5 bases; nucleotides not matched to a gene: 6. The CDR3 length is 15 residues. In germline, CDR1 is SEHNR, CDR2 FQNEAQ (reference sequence). Specimen: peripheral blood. V gene TRBV7-9 combines with J gene TRBJ2-1, with TRBD2 matching 10 bases. The sequence was collected from a man over 45 with acute or convalescent COVID-19. The CDR3 sequence: CASSQPGLANNEQFF. The CDR3 DNA follows: TGTGCCAGCAGCCAACCGGGACTAGCGAACAATGAGCAGTTCTTC.